This T cell receptor beta chain stems from a study of T cell responses to AZD1222 COVID-19 vaccine. Assay used: immunoSEQ multiplex PCR; TCRdb lists only in-frame clones, some missing. This table holds 65,000 to 85,000 clones, approximately 85% found once. Per germline, CDR1 PRHDT and CDR2 FYEKMQ (reference sequence). V shed 2 bases, J shed 4 bases, and the junction held 4 bases outside the gene matches. CDR3 size: 14 residues. This TCR was recovered from an adult who received the AZD1222 COVID-19 vaccine. The sample here was peripheral blood, taken 28 days after the second AZD1222 dose. The V call is TRBV13, the J call TRBJ1-2, with TRBD1 matching over 7 bases. In DNA, the CDR3 is TGTGCCAGCAGCTTAAAGGGGGCTTTCTATGGCTACACCTTC. It translates to CASSLKGAFYGYTF.